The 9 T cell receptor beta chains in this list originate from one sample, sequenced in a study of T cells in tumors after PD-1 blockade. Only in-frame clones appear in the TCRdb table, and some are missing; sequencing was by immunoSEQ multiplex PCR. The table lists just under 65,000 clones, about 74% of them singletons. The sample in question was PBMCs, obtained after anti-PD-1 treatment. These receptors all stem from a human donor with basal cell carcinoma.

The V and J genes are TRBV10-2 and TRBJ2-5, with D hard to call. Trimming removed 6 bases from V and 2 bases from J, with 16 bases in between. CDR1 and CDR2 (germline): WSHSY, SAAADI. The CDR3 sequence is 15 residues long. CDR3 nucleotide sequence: TGCGCCAGCAGGGAATTACCCCCCCCACAAGAGACCCAGTACTTC. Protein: CASRELPPPQETQYF.

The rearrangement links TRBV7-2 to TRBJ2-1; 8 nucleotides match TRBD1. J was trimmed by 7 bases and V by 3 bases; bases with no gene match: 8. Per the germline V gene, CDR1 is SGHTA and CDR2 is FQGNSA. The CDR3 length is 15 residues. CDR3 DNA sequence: TGTGCCAGCAGCTTTCCACCGCGACAGGGGAATGAGCAGTTCTTC. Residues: CASSFPPRQGNEQFF.

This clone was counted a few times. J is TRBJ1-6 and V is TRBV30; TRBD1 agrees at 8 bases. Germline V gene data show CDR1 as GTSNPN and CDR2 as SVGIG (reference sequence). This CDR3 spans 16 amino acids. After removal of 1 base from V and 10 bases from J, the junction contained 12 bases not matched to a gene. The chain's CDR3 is CAWSALGQGKGSPLHF. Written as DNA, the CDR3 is TGTGCCTGGAGTGCCTTAGGACAGGGAAAAGGCTCACCCCTCCACTTT.

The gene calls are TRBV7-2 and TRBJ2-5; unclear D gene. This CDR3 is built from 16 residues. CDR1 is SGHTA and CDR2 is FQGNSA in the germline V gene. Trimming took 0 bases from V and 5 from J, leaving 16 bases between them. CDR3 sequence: CASSLALGSGRETQYF. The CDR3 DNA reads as TGTGCCAGCAGCTTAGCTCTCGGATCCGGTCGGGAGACCCAGTACTTC.

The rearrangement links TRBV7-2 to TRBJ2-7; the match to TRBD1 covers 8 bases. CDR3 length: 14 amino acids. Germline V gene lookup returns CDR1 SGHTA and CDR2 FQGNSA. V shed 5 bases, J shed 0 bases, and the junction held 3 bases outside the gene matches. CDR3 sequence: CASSRDRSSYEQYF. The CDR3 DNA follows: TGTGCCAGCAGCCGGGACAGGAGCTCCTACGAGCAGTACTTC.

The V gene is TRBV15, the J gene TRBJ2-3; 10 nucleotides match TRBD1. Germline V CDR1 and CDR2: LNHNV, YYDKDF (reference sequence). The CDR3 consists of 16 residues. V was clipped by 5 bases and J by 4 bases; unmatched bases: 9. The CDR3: CATSPRDRGGADTQYF. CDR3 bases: TGTGCCACCAGCCCCCGGGACAGGGGTGGGGCAGATACGCAGTATTTT.

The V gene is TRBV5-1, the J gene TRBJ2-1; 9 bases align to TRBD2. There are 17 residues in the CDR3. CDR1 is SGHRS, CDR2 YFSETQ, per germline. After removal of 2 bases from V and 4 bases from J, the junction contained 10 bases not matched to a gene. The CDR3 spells CASSFAPWSGGYNEQFF. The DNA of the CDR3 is TGCGCCAGCAGCTTTGCCCCTTGGAGCGGGGGGTACAATGAGCAGTTCTTC. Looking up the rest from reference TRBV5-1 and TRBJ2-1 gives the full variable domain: KAGVTQTPRYLIKTRGQQVTLSCSPISGHRSVSWYQQTPGQGLQFLFEYFSETQRNKGNFPGRFSGRQFSNSRSEMNVSTLELGDSALYLCASSFAPWSGGYNEQFFGPGTRLTVL.

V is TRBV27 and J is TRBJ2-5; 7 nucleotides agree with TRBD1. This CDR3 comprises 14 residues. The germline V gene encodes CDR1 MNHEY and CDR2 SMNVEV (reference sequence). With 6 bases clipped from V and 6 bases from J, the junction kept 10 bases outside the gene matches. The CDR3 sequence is CASSPNRGSKTQYF. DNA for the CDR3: TGTGCCAGCAGCCCAAACAGGGGATCTAAGACCCAGTACTTC.

The CDR3, as DNA: TGTGCCAGCAGCTTAGCTGACGGGAGGTTCAATGAGCAGTTCTTC. The encoded protein is CASSLADGRFNEQFF. The chain has TRBV7-8 and TRBJ2-1; 7 bases agree with TRBD2. CDR1 is SGHVS, CDR2 FQNEAQ, per germline. The CDR3 consists of 15 residues. After removal of 0 bases from V and 6 bases from J, the junction contained 5 bases not matched to a gene.